This T cell receptor (beta chain) was identified in a study of OX40 agonist ivuxolimab in advanced cancers. Germline V gene sequence: CDR1 SGHNT, CDR2 YYREEE (reference sequence). V lost 2 bases and J 2 bases, leaving 11 bases between the germline ends. The CDR3 totals 14 residues. The repertoire was sequenced with immunoSEQ multiplex PCR; TCRdb's copy has only in-frame clones and lacks some. The top ten hold 20% to 25% of the sample, which has approximately 32,000 clones, around 82% seen once. The receptor was derived from an adult with an advanced solid tumor such as melanoma, head and neck, liver or kidney cancer. V gene TRBV5-4 combines with J gene TRBJ2-7; D might be TRBD1 or TRBD2, each matching 5 bases. Here the sequenced sample was CD4+ or CD8+ T cells sorted from blood, taken in a trial of the OX40 agonist ivuxolimab. The CDR3 nucleotides are TGTGCCAGCAGCTTATGGGGGTCTCCCTACGAGCAGTACTTC. This codes for CASSLWGSPYEQYF.